The entry below describes one T cell receptor (beta chain). The target antigen is unknown. V was trimmed by 2 bases and J by 4 bases, leaving 12 bases between them. The V gene's germline CDR1 is SGHTA and CDR2 FQGNSA. This CDR3 is 15 amino acids long. The PCR ran on 60 Vbeta and 13 Jbeta primers. TCRdb keeps only in-frame clones here, not all; method: immunoSEQ multiplex PCR. The sample lists 58,000 or so clones, around 75% occurring once. This sample is drawn from a study of cytomegalovirus exposure and HLA in healthy donors. Overall study findings and caveats: The classifier reportedly diagnosed cytomegalovirus status with high sensitivity and specificity.

This clonotype was obtained from a woman aged 40-49 years in good health and CMV-seropositive. The chain is built from TRBV7-2 and TRBJ1-3; tentative D call: TRBD1 (6 bases). The source material was PBMCs. CDR3 DNA sequence: TGTGCCAGCAGCTTAAGGGGGGGGGAGGGAAACACCATATATTTT. It codes for CASSLRGGEGNTIYF.